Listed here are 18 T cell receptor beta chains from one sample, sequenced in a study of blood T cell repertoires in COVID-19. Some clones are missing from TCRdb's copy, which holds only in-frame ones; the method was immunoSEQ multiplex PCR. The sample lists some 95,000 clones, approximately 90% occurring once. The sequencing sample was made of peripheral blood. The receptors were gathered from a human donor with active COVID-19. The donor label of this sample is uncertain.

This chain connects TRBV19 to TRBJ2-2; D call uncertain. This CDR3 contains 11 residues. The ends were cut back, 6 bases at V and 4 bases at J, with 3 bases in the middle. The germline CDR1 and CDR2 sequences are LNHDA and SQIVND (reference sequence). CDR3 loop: CASSFTGELFF. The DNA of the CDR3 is TGTGCCAGTAGCTTCACCGGGGAGCTGTTTTTT.

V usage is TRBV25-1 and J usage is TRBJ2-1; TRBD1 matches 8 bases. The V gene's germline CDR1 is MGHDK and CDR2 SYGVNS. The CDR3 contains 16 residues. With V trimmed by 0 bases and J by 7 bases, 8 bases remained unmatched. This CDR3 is CASSEYRTGIRNEQFF. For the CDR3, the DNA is TGTGCCAGCAGTGAATACCGGACAGGGATCCGTAATGAGCAGTTCTTC.

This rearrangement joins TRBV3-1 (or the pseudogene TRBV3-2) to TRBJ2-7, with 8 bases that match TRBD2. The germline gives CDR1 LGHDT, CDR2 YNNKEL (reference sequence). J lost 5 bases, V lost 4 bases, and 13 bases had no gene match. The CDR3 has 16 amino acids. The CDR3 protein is CASSRPGLEVENEQYF. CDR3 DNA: TGTGCCAGCAGCCGGCCGGGACTAGAGGTGGAAAACGAGCAGTACTTC.

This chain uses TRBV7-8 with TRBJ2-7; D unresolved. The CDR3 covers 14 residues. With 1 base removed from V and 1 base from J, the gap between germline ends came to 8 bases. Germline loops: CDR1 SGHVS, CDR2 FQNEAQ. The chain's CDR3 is CASSLVTGSYEQYF. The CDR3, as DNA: TGTGCCAGCAGCTTAGTAACCGGTTCCTACGAGCAGTACTTC.

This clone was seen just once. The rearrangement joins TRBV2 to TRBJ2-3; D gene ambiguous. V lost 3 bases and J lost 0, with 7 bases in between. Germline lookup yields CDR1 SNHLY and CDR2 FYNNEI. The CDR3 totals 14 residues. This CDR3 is CASSDSSSTDTQYF. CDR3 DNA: TGTGCCAGCAGTGACTCCTCTAGCACAGATACGCAGTATTTT.

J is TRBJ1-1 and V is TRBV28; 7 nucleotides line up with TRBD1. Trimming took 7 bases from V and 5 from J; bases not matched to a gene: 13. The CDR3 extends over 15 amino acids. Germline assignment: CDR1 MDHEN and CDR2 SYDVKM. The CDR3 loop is CASTGQGRGRTEAFF. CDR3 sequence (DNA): TGTGCCAGCACTGGGCAAGGCAGGGGGAGGACTGAAGCTTTCTTT.

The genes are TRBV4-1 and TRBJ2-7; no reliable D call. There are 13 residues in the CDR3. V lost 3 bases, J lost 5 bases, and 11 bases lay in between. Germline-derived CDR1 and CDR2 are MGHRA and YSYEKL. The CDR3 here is CASSQKKLHEQYF. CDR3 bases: TGCGCCAGCAGCCAGAAAAAGCTCCACGAGCAGTACTTC.

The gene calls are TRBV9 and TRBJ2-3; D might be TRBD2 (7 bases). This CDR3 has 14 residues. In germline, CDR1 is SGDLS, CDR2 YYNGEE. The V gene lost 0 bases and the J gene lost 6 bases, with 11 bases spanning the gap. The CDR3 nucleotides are TGTGCCAGCAGCGTAGGGGGGGGCGGTGATACGCAGTATTTT. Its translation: CASSVGGGGDTQYF. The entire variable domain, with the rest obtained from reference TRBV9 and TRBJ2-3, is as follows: DSGVTQTPKHLITATGQRVTLRCSPRSGDLSVYWYQQSLDQGLQFLIQYYNGEERAKGNILERFSAQQFPDLHSELNLSSLELGDSALYFCASSVGGGGDTQYFGPGTRLTVL.

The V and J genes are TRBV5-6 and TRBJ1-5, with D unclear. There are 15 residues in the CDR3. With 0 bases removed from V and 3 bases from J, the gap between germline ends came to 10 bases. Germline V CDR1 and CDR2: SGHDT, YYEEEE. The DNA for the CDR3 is TGTGCCAGCAGCTTGGGCGGGAGGACCAATCAGCCCCAGCATTTT. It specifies CASSLGGRTNQPQHF. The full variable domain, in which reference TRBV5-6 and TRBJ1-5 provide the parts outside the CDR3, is DAGVTQSPTHLIKTRGQQVTLRCSPKSGHDTVSWYQQALGQGPQFIFQYYEEEERQRGNFPDRFSGHQFPNYSSELNVNALLLGDSALYLCASSLGGRTNQPQHFGDGTRLSIL.

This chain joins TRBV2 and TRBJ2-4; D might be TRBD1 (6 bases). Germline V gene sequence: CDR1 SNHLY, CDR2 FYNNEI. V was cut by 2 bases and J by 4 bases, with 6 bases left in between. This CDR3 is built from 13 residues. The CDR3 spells CASSEQGKNIQYF. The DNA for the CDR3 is TGTGCCAGCAGTGAACAGGGGAAAAACATTCAGTACTTC.

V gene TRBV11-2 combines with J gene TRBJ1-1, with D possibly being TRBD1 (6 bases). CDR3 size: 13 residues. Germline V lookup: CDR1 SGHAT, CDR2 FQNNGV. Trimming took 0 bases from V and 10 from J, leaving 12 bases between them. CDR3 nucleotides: TGTGCCAGCAGCTTAGATCCGTTACAGGGAGCTTTCTTT. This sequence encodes CASSLDPLQGAFF.

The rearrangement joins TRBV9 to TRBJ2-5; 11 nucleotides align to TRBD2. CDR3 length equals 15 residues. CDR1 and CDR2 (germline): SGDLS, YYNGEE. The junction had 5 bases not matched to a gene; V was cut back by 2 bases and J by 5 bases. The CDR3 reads CASSVQTSGEETQYF. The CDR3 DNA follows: TGTGCCAGCAGCGTCCAGACTAGCGGGGAGGAGACCCAGTACTTC.

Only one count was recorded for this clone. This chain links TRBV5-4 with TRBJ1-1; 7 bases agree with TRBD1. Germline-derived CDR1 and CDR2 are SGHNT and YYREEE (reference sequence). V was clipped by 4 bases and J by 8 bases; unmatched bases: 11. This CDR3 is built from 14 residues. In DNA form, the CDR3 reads TGTGCCAGCAGCCCCACGGGACAGAGGATAGAAGCTTTCTTT. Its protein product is CASSPTGQRIEAFF.

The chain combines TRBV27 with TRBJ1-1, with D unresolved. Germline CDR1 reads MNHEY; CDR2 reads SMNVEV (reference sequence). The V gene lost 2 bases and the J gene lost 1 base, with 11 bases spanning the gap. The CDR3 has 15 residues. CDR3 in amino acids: CASSLTAGRNTEAFF. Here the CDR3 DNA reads TGTGCCAGCAGTTTAACGGCAGGCCGGAACACTGAAGCTTTCTTT.

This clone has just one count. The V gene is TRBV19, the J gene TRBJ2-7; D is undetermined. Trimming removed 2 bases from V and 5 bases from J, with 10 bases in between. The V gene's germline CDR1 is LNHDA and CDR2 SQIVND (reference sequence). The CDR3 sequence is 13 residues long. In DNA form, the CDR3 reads TGTGCCAGTAGTATAAGAGTACTGGACGAGCAGTACTTC. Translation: CASSIRVLDEQYF.

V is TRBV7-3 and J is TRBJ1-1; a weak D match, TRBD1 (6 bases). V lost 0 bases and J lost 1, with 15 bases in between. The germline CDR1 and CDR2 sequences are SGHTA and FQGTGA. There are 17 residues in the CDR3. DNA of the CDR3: TGTGCCAGCAGCTTAACCGACACAGGGATACAGAACACTGAAGCTTTCTTT. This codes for CASSLTDTGIQNTEAFF.

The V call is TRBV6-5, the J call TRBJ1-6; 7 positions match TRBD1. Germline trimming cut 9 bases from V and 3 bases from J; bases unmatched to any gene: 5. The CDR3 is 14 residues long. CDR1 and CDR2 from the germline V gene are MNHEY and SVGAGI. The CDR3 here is CASIDRVYNSPLHF. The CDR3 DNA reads TGTGCCAGTATAGACAGGGTCTATAATTCACCCCTCCACTTT.

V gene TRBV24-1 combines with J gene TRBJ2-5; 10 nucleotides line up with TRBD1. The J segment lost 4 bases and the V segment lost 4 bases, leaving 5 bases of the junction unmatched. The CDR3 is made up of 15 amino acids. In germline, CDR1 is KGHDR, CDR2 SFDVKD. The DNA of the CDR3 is TGTGCCACCAGTGACAGGGACAGGGGACCAGAGACCCAGTACTTC. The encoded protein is CATSDRDRGPETQYF.